This T cell receptor beta chain was captured by sequencing in a study of blood T cell repertoires in COVID-19. Study background: T cells, B-cell-depleted T cells, or PBMCs provided the cDNA or gDNA that served as material.

J lost 0 bases, V lost 5 bases, and 14 bases had no gene match. Germline V gene sequence: CDR1 LNHDA, CDR2 SQIVND (reference sequence). The length of the CDR3 is 18 residues. In the authors' workflow: Estimation of nucleated cell counts was performed using reference gene primer amplification. Using immunoSEQ multiplex PCR, the repertoire was profiled, and TCRdb retains in-frame clones only, with some absent. D and trimming come from the DNA, and the V and J calls and clone size come from that table. The table shows under 450,000 clones, with about nine tenths occurring only once. In this sample, this clone turned up once. Each participant's cohort was designated according to participant-reported clinical history. A PCR-confirmed or clinician-diagnosed COVID-19 case had contacted exposed participants within 2 weeks of entry.

Sequenced input: PBMCs or T cells enriched from blood (not recorded which). This clonotype was sampled from a middle-aged woman who had been exposed to COVID-19. The chain employs TRBV19 and TRBJ1-1; 8 nucleotides agree with TRBD1. The CDR3 loop reads CASSHLQGGKIMNTEAFF. In nucleotides, the CDR3 is TGTGCCAGTAGTCATTTACAGGGGGGGAAAATCATGAACACTGAAGCTTTCTTT. The whole variable domain, filled in from reference TRBV19 and TRBJ1-1, reads DGGITQSPKYLFRKEGQNVTLSCEQNLNHDAMYWYRQDPGQGLRLIYYSQIVNDFQKGDIAEGYSVSREKKESFPLTVTSAQKNPTAFYLCASSHLQGGKIMNTEAFFGQGTRLTVV.